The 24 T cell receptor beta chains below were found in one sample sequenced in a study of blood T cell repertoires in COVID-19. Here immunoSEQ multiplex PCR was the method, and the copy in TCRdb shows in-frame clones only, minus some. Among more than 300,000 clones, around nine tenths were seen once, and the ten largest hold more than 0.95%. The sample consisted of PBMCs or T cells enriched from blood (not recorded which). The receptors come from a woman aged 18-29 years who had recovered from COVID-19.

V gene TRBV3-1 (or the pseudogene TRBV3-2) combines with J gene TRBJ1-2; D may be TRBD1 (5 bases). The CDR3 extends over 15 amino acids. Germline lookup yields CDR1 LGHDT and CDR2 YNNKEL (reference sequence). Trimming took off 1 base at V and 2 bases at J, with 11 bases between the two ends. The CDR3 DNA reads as TGTGCCAGCAGCCAAGTCGCGGGGACCAACTATGGCTACACCTTC. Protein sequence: CASSQVAGTNYGYTF.

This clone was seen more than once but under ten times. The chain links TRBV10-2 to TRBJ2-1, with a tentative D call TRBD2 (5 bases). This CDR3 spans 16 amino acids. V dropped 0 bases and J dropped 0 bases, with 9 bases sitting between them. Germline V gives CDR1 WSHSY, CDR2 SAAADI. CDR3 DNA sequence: TGCGCCAGCAGTGAGTCTCGAGGGTACTCCTACAATGAGCAGTTCTTC. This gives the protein CASSESRGYSYNEQFF.

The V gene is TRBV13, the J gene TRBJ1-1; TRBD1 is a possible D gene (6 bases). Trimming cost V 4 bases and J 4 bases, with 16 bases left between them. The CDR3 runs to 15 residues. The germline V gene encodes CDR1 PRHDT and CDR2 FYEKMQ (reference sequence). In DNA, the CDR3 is TGTGCCAGCAGCTCCCCGCAGGGGTTAGTCACTGAAGCTTTCTTT. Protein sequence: CASSSPQGLVTEAFF.

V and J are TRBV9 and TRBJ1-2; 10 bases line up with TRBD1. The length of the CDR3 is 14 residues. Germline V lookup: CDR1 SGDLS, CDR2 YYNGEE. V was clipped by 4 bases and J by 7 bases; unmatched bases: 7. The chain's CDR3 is CASSTQTGGAGYTF. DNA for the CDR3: TGTGCCAGCAGCACACAGACAGGGGGCGCTGGCTACACCTTC.

The CDR3 DNA reads TGTGCCAGCAGTATGGCAGGGGGAAACTATGGCTACACCTTC. Amino acids: CASSMAGGNYGYTF. The chain has TRBV7-9 and TRBJ1-2; 7 bases are a match to TRBD1. J was trimmed by 2 bases and V by 6 bases; bases with no gene match: 6. The CDR3 runs 14 residues. Per germline, CDR1 SEHNR and CDR2 FQNEAQ (reference sequence).

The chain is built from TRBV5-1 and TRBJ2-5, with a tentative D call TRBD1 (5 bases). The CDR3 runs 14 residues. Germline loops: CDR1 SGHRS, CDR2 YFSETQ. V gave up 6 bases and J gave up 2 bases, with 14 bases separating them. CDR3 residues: CASTAAGLQETQYF. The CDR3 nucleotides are TGCGCCAGCACCGCGGCAGGGCTACAAGAGACCCAGTACTTC.

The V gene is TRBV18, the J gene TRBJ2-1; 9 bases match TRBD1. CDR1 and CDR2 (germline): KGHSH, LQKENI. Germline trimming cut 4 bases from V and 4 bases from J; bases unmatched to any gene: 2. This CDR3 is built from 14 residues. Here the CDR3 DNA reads TGTGCCAGCTCACTGGACAGGGGATACAATGAGCAGTTCTTC. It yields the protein CASSLDRGYNEQFF.

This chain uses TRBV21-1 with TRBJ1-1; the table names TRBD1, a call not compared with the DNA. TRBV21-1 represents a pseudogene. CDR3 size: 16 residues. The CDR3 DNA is TGTGCCAGCAGCCCCCACCGATCAGGGTTAAACACTGAAGCTTTCTTT. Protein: CASSPHRSGLNTEAFF.

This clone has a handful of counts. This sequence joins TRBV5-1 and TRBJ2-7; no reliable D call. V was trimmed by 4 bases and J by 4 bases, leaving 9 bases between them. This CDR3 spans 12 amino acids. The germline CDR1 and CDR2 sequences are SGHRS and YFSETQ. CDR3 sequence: CASSLIEYEQYF. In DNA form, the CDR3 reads TGCGCCAGCAGCCTCATAGAATACGAGCAGTACTTC.

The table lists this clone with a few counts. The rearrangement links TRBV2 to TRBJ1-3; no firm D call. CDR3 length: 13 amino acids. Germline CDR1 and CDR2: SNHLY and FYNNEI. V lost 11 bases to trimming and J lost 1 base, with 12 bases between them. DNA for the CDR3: TGTGCCCGCCGAAACTCATCTGGAAACACCATATATTTT. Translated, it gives CARRNSSGNTIYF.

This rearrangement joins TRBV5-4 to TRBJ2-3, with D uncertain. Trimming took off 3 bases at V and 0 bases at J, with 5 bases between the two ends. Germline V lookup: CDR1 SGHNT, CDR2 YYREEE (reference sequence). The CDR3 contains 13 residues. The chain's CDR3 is CASSSSSTDTQYF. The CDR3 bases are TGTGCCAGCAGCTCCTCTAGCACAGATACGCAGTATTTT.

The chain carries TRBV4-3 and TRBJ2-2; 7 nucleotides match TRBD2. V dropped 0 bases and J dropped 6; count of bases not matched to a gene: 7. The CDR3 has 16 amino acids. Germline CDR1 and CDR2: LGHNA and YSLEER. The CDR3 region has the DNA TGCGCCAGCAGCCAAGAGGGGCTAGCGGCCGCCGGGGAGCTGTTTTTT. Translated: CASSQEGLAAAGELFF.

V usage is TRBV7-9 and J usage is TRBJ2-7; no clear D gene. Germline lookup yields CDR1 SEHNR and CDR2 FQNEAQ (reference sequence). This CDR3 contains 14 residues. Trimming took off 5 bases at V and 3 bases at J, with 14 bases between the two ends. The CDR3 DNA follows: TGTGCCAGCAGCCCCCGAAGTCCAGACTACGAGCAGTACTTC. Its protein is CASSPRSPDYEQYF.

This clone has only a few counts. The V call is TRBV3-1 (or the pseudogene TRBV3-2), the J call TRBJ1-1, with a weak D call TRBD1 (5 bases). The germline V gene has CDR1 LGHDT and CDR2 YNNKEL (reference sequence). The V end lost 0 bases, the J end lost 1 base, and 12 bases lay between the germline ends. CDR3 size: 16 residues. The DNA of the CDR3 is TGTGCCAGCAGCCAAGACCCCGGCACAGGGAACACTGAAGCTTTCTTT. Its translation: CASSQDPGTGNTEAFF.

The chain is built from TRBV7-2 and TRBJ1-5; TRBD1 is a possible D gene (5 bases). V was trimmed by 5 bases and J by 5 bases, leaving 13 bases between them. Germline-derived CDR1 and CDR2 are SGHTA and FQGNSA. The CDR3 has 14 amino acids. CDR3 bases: TGTGCCAGCAGCCCCCCGGGGGGGTATCAGCCCCAGCATTTT. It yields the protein CASSPPGGYQPQHF.

CDR3 loop: CASSIGTLNEKLFF. CDR3 bases: TGTGCCAGTAGTATCGGGACTCTTAATGAAAAACTGTTTTTT. The J gene is TRBJ1-4, the V gene TRBV19; TRBD1 is a possible D gene (5 bases). The CDR3 spans 14 residues. Germline V CDR1 and CDR2: LNHDA, SQIVND (reference sequence). V gave up 3 bases and J gave up 4 bases, with 9 bases separating them.

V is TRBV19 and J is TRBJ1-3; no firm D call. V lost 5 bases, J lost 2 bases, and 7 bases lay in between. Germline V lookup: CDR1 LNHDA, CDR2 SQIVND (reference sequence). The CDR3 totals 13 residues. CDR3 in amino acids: CASSLSAGNTIYF. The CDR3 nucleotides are TGTGCCAGTAGTCTTTCCGCTGGAAACACCATATATTTT.

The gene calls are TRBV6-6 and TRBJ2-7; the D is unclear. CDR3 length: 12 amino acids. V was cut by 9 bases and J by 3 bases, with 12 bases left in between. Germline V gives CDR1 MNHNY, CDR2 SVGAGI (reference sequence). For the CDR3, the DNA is TGTGCCAGTGGGCCCAATTACTACGAGCAGTACTTC. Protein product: CASGPNYYEQYF.

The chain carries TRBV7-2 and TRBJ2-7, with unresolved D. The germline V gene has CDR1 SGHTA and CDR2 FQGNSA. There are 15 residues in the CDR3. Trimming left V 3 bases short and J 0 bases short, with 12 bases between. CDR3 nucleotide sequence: TGTGCCAGCAGCTTCGTGGCAGGTCTCTCCTACGAGCAGTACTTC. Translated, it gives CASSFVAGLSYEQYF.

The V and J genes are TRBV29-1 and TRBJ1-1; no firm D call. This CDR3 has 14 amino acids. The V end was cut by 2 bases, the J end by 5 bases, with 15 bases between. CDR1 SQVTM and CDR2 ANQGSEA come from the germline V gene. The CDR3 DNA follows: TGCAGCGTTGAAAGGGCGGCGGGGTTAACTGAAGCTTTCTTT. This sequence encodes CSVERAAGLTEAFF.

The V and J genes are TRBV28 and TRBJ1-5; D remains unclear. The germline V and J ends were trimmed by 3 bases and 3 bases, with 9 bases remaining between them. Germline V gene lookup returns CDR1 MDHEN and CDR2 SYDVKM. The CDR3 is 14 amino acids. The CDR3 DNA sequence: TGTGCCAGCAGTTTTGGACTGAACAATCAGCCCCAGCATTTT. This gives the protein CASSFGLNNQPQHF.

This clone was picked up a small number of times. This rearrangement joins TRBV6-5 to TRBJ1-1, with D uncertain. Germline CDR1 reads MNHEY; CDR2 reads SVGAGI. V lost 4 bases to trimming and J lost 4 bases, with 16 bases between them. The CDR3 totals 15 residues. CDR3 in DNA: TGTGCCAGCAGTTGGGAGCCCATGGTTGGCACTGAAGCTTTCTTT. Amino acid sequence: CASSWEPMVGTEAFF.

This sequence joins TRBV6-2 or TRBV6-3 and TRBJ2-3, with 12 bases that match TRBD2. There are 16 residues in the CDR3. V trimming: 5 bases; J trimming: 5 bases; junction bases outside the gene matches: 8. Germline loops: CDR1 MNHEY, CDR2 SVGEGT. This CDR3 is CASSRRTSGVGDTQYF. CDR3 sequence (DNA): TGTGCCAGCAGTAGACGGACTAGCGGGGTGGGAGATACGCAGTATTTT.

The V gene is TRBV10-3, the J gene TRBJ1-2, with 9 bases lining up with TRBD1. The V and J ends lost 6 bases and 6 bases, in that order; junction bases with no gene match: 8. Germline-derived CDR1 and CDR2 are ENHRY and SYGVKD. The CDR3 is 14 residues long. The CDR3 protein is CAIRDRGRSDGYTF. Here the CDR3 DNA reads TGTGCCATCAGGGACAGGGGTCGCTCAGATGGCTACACCTTC.